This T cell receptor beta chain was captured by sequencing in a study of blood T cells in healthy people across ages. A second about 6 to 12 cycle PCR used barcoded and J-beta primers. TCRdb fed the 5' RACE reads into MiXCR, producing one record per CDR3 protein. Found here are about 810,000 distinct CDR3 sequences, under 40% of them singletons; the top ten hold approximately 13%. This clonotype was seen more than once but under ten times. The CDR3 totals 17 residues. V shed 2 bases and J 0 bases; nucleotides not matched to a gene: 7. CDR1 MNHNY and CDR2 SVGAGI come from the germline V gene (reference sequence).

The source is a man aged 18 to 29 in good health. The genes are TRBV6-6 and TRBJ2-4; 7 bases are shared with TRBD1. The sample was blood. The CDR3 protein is CASSYRQGELAKNIQYF. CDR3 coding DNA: TGTGCCAGCAGTTACAGACAGGGCGAACTAGCCAAAAACATTCAGTACTTC.